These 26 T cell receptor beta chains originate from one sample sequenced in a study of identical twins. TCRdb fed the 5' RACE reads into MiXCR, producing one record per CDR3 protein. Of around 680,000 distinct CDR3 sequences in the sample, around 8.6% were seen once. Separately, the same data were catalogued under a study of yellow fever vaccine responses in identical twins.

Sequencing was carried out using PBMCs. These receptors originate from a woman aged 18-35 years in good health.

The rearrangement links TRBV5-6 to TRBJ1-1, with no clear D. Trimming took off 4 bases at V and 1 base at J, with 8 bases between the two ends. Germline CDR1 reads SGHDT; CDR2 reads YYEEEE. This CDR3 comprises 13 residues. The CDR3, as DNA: TGTGCCAGCAGCGAAATAAGGAACACTGAAGCTTTCTTT. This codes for CASSEIRNTEAFF.

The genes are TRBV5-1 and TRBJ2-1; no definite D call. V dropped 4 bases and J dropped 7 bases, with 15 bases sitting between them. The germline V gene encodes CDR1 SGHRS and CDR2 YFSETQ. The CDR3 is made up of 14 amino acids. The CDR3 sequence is CASSRTDSWNEQFF. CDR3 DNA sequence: TGCGCCAGCAGCCGGACCGATTCTTGGAATGAGCAGTTCTTC.

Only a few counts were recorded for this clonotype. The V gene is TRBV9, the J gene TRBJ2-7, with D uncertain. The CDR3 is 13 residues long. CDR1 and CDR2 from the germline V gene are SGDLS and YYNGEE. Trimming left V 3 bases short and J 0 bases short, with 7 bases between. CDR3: CASSATASYEQYF. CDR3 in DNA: TGTGCCAGCAGCGCAACGGCCTCCTACGAGCAGTACTTC.

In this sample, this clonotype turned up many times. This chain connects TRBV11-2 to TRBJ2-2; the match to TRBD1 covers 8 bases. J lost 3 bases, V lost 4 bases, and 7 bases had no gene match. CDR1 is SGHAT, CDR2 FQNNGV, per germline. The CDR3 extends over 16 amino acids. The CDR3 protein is CASSSRTGSDTGELFF. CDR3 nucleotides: TGTGCCAGCAGCTCCCGGACAGGGTCGGACACCGGGGAGCTGTTTTTT.

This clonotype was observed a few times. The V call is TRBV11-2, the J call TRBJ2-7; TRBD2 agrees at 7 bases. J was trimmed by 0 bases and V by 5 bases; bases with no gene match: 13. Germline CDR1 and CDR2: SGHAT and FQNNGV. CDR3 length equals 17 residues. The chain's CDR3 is CASSPIPLAGFSYEQYF. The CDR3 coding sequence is TGTGCCAGCAGCCCAATCCCGTTAGCGGGTTTCTCCTACGAGCAGTACTTC.

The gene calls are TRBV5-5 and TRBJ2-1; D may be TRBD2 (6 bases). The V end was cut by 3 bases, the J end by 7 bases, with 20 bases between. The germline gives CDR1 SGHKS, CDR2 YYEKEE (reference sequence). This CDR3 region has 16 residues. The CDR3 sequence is CASSSHGGAGGNEQFF. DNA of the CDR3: TGTGCCAGCAGCTCACATGGAGGGGCTGGTGGGAATGAGCAGTTCTTC.

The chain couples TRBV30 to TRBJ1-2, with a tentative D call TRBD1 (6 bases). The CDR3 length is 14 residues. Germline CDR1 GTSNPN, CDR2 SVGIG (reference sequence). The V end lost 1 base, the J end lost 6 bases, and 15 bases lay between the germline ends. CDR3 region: CAWSGGQRPNGYTF. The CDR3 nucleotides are TGTGCCTGGAGTGGTGGACAGCGACCAAATGGCTACACCTTC.

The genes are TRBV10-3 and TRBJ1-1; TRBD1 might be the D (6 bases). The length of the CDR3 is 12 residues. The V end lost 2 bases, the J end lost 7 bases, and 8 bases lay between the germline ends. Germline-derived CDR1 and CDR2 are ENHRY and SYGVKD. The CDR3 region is CAISERGFEAFF. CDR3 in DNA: TGTGCCATCAGTGAGAGGGGGTTTGAAGCTTTCTTT.

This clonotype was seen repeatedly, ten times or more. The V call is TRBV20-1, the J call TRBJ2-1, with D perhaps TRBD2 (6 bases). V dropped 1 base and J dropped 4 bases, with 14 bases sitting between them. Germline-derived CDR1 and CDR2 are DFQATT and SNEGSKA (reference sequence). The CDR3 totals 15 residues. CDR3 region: CSARVWPSAYNEQFF. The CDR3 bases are TGCAGTGCTAGAGTATGGCCTAGCGCATACAATGAGCAGTTCTTC.

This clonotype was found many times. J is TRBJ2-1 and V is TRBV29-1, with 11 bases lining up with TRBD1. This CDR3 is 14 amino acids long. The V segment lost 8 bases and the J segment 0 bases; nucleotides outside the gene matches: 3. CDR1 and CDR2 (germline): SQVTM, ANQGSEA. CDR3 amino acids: CSKGTGGSYNEQFF. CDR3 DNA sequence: TGCAGCAAAGGGACAGGGGGCTCCTACAATGAGCAGTTCTTC.

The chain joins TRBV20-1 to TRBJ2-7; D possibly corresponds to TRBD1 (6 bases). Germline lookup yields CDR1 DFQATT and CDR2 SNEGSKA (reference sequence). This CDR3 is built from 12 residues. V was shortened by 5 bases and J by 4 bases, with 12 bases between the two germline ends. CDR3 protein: CSARDTAYEQYF. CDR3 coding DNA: TGCAGTGCTCGGGACACAGCTTACGAGCAGTACTTC.

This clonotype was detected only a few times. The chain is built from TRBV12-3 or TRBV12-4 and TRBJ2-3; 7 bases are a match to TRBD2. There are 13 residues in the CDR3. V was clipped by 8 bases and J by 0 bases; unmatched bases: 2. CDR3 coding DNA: TGTGCCAGCCACGGGGGGAGCACAGATACGCAGTATTTT. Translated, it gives CASHGGSTDTQYF.

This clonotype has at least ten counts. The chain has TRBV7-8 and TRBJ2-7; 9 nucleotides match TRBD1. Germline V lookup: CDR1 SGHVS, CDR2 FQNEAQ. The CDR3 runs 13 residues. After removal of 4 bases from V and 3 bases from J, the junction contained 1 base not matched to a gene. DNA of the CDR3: TGTGCCAGCAGCTCGGACAGGGGCTACGAGCAGTACTTC. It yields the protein CASSSDRGYEQYF. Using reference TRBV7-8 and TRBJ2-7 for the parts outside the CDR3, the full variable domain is GAGVSQSPRYKVAKRGQDVALRCDPISGHVSLFWYQQALGQGPEFLTYFQNEAQLDKSGLPSDRFFAERPEGSVSTLKIQRTQQEDSAVYLCASSSDRGYEQYFGPGTRLTVT.

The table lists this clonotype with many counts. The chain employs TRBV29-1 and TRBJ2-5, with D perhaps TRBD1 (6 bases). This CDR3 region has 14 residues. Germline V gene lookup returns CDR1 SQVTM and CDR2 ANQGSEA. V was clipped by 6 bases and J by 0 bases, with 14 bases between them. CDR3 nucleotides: TGCAGCGTGAGGACAGTATCTAACCAAGAGACCCAGTACTTC. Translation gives CSVRTVSNQETQYF.

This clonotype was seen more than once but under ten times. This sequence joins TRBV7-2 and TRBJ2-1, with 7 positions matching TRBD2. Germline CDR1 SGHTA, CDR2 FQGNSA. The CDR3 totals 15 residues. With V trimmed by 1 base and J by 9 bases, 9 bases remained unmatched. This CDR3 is CASSLELADESEQFF. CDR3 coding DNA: TGTGCCAGCAGCTTAGAGCTAGCGGACGAGAGTGAGCAGTTCTTC.

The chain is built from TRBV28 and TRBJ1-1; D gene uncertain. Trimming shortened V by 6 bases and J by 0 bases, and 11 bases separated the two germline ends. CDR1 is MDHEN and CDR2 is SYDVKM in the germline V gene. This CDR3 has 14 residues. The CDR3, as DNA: TGTGCCAGCAGGCAGCCCTACATGAACACTGAAGCTTTCTTT. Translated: CASRQPYMNTEAFF.

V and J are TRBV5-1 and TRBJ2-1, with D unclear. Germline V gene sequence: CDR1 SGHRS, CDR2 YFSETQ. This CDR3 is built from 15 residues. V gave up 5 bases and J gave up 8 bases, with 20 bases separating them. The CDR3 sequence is CASRQSLWARDEQFF. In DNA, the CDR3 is TGCGCCAGCAGGCAATCCCTCTGGGCCCGCGATGAGCAGTTCTTC.

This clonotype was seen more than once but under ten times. The CDR3 nucleotides are TGTGCCAGCAGCTCGGAGGGCTTGGAGACCCAGTACTTC. Translating it yields CASSSEGLETQYF. The chain joins TRBV5-4 to TRBJ2-5; D is possibly TRBD2 (6 bases). CDR1 and CDR2 (germline): SGHNT, YYREEE (reference sequence). V was shortened by 3 bases and J by 5 bases, with 11 bases between the two germline ends. This CDR3 comprises 13 residues.

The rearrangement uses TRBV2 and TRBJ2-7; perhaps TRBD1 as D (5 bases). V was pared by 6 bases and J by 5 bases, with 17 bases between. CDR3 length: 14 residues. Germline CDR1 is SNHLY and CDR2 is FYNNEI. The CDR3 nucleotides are TGTGCCAGCAGGAAGGGGTTCGGGCCGAACGAGCAGTACTTC. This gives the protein CASRKGFGPNEQYF.

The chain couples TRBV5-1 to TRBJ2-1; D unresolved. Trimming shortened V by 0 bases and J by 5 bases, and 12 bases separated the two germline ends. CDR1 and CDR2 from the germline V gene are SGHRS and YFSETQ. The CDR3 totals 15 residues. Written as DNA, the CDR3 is TGCGCCAGCAGCTTGGCGTCGCTCACTGACAATGAGCAGTTCTTC. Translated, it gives CASSLASLTDNEQFF.

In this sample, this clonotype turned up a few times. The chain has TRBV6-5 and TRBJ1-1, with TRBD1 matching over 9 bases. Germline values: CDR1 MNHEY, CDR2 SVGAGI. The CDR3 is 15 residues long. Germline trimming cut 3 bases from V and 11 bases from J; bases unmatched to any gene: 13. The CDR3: CASSYIGKHRGPAFF. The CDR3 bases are TGTGCCAGCAGTTATATCGGCAAGCACAGGGGGCCCGCTTTCTTT.

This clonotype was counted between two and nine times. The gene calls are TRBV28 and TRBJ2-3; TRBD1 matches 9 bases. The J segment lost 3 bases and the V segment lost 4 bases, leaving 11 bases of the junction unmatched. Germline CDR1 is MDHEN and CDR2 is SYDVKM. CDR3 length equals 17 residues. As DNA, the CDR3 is TGTGCCAGCAGTTCCCTTTCCGGGACAGGGAAAACAGATACGCAGTATTTT. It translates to CASSSLSGTGKTDTQYF.

CDR3 bases: TGTGCCATCAGTGAGTCCGGGACTAGCGGGAGTCTCTACGAGCAGTACTTC. The encoded protein is CAISESGTSGSLYEQYF. This chain links TRBV10-3 with TRBJ2-7, with 14 positions matching TRBD2. Losses at the gene ends were 0 bases for V and 3 bases for J; bases not matched to a gene: 4. Germline assignment: CDR1 ENHRY and CDR2 SYGVKD. This CDR3 contains 17 residues.

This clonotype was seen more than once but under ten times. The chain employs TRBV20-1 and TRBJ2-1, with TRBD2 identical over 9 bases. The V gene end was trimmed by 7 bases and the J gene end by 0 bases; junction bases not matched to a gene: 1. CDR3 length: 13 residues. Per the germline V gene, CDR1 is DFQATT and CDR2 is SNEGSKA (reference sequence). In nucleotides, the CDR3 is TGCAGTGGGCGGGAGGGCTCCTACAATGAGCAGTTCTTC. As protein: CSGREGSYNEQFF.

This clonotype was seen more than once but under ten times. The CDR3 loop reads CASSIGLSHGELFF. As DNA, the CDR3 is TGTGCCAGTAGTATCGGCCTTTCACACGGGGAGCTGTTTTTT. This chain connects TRBV19 to TRBJ2-2; no firm D call. Germline values: CDR1 LNHDA, CDR2 SQIVND (reference sequence). Trimming shortened V by 3 bases and J by 7 bases, and 12 bases separated the two germline ends. The CDR3 length is 14 residues.

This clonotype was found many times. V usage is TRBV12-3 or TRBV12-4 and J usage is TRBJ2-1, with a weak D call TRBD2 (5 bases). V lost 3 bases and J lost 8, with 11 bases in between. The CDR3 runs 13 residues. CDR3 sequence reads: CASSLRGFDEQFF. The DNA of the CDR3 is TGTGCCAGCAGTTTGCGAGGGTTCGATGAGCAGTTCTTC.